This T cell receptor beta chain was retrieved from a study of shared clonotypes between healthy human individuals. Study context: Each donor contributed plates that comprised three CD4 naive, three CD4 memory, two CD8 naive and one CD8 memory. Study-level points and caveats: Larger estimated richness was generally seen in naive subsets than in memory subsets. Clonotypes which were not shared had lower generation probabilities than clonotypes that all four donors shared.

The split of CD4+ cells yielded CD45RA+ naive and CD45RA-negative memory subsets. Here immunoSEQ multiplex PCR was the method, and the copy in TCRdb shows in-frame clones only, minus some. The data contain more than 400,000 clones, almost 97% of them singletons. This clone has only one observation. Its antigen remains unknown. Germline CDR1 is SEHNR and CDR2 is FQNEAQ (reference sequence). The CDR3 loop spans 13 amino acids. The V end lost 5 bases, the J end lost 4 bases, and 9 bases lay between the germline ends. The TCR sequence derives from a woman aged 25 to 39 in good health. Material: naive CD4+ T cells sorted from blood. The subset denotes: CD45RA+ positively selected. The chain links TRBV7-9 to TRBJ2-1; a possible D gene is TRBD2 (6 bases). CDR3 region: CASSPTSYNEQFF. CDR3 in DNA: TGTGCCAGCAGCCCGACTAGTTACAATGAGCAGTTCTTC.